These T cell receptor beta chains were read from a single sample in a study of PD-1 blockade in classical Hodgkin lymphoma. Clones were read by immunoSEQ multiplex PCR, and TCRdb kept only the in-frame ones, dropping some. The data contain 35,000 to 50,000 clones, 55% to 70% of them singletons. Sequences were derived from peripheral blood mononuclear cells (PBMCs), sampled before the fourth cycle of nivolumab. The source is a human donor with classical Hodgkin lymphoma. Each CDR3 is given with its conserved first and last residue. D genes are given only for firm matches. Clone sizes are given selectively: once, few, many, or a class where the clone is expanded.

d_call: .
clone_size: .
j_call: TRBJ1-2
v_call: TRBV7-9
cdr3_aa: CASSLRDYGYTF
cdr3_nt: TGTGCCAGCAGCTTAAGGGACTATGGCTACACCTTC

d_call: .
clone_size: .
j_call: TRBJ2-4
v_call: TRBV5-1
cdr3_aa: CASSLGANIQYF
cdr3_nt: TGCGCCAGCAGCTTAGGGGCGAACATTCAGTACTTC

d_call: .
clone_size: .
j_call: TRBJ2-5
v_call: TRBV6-1
cdr3_aa: CASSEAGGGLPQYF
cdr3_nt: TGTGCCAGCAGTGAAGCGGGCGGCGGGCTCCCCCAGTACTTC

d_call: TRBD1
clone_size: .
j_call: TRBJ1-1
v_call: TRBV28
cdr3_aa: CASSFGQGDMNTEAFF
cdr3_nt: TGTGCCAGCAGCTTTGGACAGGGAGACATGAACACTGAAGCTTTCTTT

d_call: .
clone_size: few
j_call: TRBJ2-5
v_call: TRBV6-6
cdr3_aa: CASRELQGAVQETQYF
cdr3_nt: TGTGCCAGCAGAGAGTTGCAGGGCGCAGTCCAAGAGACCCAGTACTTC

d_call: .
clone_size: .
j_call: TRBJ1-6
v_call: TRBV7-9
cdr3_aa: CASSLMLSPLHF
cdr3_nt: TGTGCCAGCAGCTTAATGCTTTCACCCCTCCACTTT

d_call: .
clone_size: .
j_call: TRBJ2-3
v_call: TRBV5-1
cdr3_aa: CASGDPSTDTQYF
cdr3_nt: TGCGCCAGCGGAGACCCAAGCACAGATACGCAGTATTTT

d_call: .
clone_size: .
j_call: TRBJ1-2
v_call: TRBV14
cdr3_aa: CASSQDQGYGYTF
cdr3_nt: TGTGCCAGCAGCCAAGATCAGGGCTATGGCTACACCTTC

d_call: .
clone_size: .
j_call: TRBJ1-1
v_call: TRBV5-1
cdr3_aa: CASSYTGSSFDAFF
cdr3_nt: TGCGCCAGCAGCTACACAGGGAGCTCTTTTGATGCTTTCTTT

d_call: .
clone_size: .
j_call: TRBJ2-6
v_call: TRBV9
cdr3_aa: CASSVAYREVNVLTF
cdr3_nt: TGTGCCAGCAGCGTAGCCTACAGGGAGGTCAACGTCCTGACTTTC

d_call: TRBD1
clone_size: few
j_call: TRBJ2-1
v_call: TRBV19
cdr3_aa: CASSETGGAYNEQFF
cdr3_nt: TGTGCCAGTAGTGAGACAGGGGGGGCTTACAATGAGCAGTTCTTC

d_call: .
clone_size: few
j_call: TRBJ1-1
v_call: TRBV5-6
cdr3_aa: CASSLGTSEAFF
cdr3_nt: TGTGCCAGCAGCTTGGGGACCTCGGAAGCTTTCTTT

d_call: TRBD2
clone_size: .
j_call: TRBJ2-5
v_call: TRBV7-7
cdr3_aa: CASSSTTSGGQETQYF
cdr3_nt: TGTGCTAGCAGTTCTACTACTAGCGGGGGGCAAGAGACCCAGTACTTC

d_call: TRBD1
clone_size: .
j_call: TRBJ2-5
v_call: TRBV5-5
cdr3_aa: CASSLVTGGQETQYF
cdr3_nt: TGTGCCAGCAGCTTGGTGACAGGGGGTCAAGAGACCCAGTACTTC

d_call: .
clone_size: .
j_call: TRBJ2-1
v_call: TRBV27
cdr3_aa: CASSQDGYNEQFF
cdr3_nt: TGTGCCAGCAGTCAGGACGGCTACAATGAGCAGTTCTTC

d_call: TRBD2
clone_size: .
j_call: TRBJ2-4
v_call: TRBV19
cdr3_aa: CASSSRTRNIQYF
cdr3_nt: TGTGCCAGTAGTTCTCGGACTAGAAACATTCAGTACTTC

d_call: .
clone_size: .
j_call: TRBJ1-1
v_call: TRBV9
cdr3_aa: CASSVGGRNTEAFF
cdr3_nt: TGTGCCAGCAGCGTAGGGGGGAGGAACACTGAAGCTTTCTTT

d_call: TRBD1
clone_size: .
j_call: TRBJ1-3
v_call: TRBV5-6
cdr3_aa: CASSLGDRVRPYGNTIYF
cdr3_nt: TGTGCCAGCAGCTTGGGGGACAGGGTGCGACCCTATGGAAACACCATATATTTT

d_call: .
clone_size: .
j_call: TRBJ1-2
v_call: TRBV5-4
cdr3_aa: CASSLMEGNYGYTF
cdr3_nt: TGTGCCAGCAGCTTGATGGAGGGGAACTATGGCTACACCTTC

d_call: .
clone_size: few
j_call: TRBJ1-6
v_call: TRBV7-8
cdr3_aa: CASSAEVGRPYNSPLHF
cdr3_nt: TGTGCCAGCAGCGCAGAGGTTGGGAGACCCTATAATTCACCCCTCCACTTT

d_call: .
clone_size: once
j_call: TRBJ1-2
v_call: TRBV9
cdr3_aa: CASTRGTDKSYGYTF
cdr3_nt: TGTGCCAGCACCCGGGGGACGGATAAGTCCTATGGCTACACCTTC

d_call: .
clone_size: few
j_call: TRBJ2-7
v_call: TRBV11-2
cdr3_aa: CASSQGPPYEQYF
cdr3_nt: TGTGCCAGCAGCCAAGGACCGCCCTACGAGCAGTACTTC

d_call: TRBD1
clone_size: .
j_call: TRBJ1-2
v_call: TRBV6-6
cdr3_aa: CASSFSWGTGDGYTF
cdr3_nt: TGTGCCAGCAGTTTCTCCTGGGGGACAGGCGATGGCTACACCTTC